The entry that follows covers one T cell receptor (beta chain) sequence. Its matching antigen is unknown. The CDR3 length is 16 residues. Trimming removed 0 bases from V and 5 bases from J, with 15 bases in between. CDR1 MNHEY and CDR2 SVGAGI come from the germline V gene. This sample is part of a study of cytomegalovirus exposure and HLA in healthy donors. Participants comprised healthy donors of bone marrow. The PCR employed 60 Vbeta primers together with 13 Jbeta primers. Here immunoSEQ multiplex PCR was the method, and the copy in TCRdb shows in-frame clones only, minus some. The top ten hold more than 2.5% of the sample, which has some 130,000 clones, roughly 78% seen once. Study-level results: The classifier reportedly diagnosed cytomegalovirus status with high sensitivity and specificity.

The chain links TRBV6-5 to TRBJ2-3; maybe TRBD1 (6 bases). The sequence derives from a male donor in good health and CMV-seronegative. The sequencing sample was made of PBMCs. The CDR3 nucleotides are TGTGCCAGCAGTTACTCGTCAGGGGCTGGGGGAGATACGCAGTATTTT. It encodes CASSYSSGAGGDTQYF.